Shown below are 8 T cell receptor beta chains from a single sample sequenced in a study of cytomegalovirus exposure and HLA in healthy donors (dated by TCRdb to about 2017). To prepare the library, the immunoSEQ multiplex PCR assay was applied. The multiplex PCR relied on a mix of 60 forward primers for TCR Vbeta segments and 13 reverse primers for TCR Jbeta segments. In TCRdb, the immuneACCESS table is reduced to in-frame sequences with V and J assigned. These tables do not hold every clone; where another copy was compared, an unresolved V gene accounts for under half, and the others remain unexplained. The sample table shows 90,000 to 150,000 clones, and 65% to 80% are seen once. The top ten hold around 5.5% of the sample. Sequenced sample: PBMCs. Source of these receptors: a man between 18 and 29 years old in good health and CMV-seropositive.

This clone appeared a single time. This rearrangement joins TRBV5-6 to TRBJ2-7; TRBD1 aligns across 8 bases. The germline gives CDR1 SGHDT, CDR2 YYEEEE. This CDR3 is built from 14 residues. Trimming removed 1 base from V and 2 bases from J; junction bases left unmatched: 2. The CDR3 loop reads CASSLTDRAYEQYF. The CDR3 nucleotides are TGTGCCAGCAGCTTGACGGACAGGGCCTACGAGCAGTACTTC.

This clone has more than one count but fewer than ten. V usage is TRBV28 and J usage is TRBJ2-5; 11 bases fit TRBD1. The better agreement between TRBJ2-7 and the DNA end casts doubt on the J call. Germline CDR1 and CDR2: MDHEN and SYDVKM. The CDR3 length is 15 residues. The CDR3: CASSPLGQGVYEQYF. The CDR3, as DNA: TGTGCCAGCAGTCCTTTGGGACAGGGGGTCTACGAGCAGTACTTC.

The chain is built from TRBV6-5 and TRBJ2-7; 14 positions agree with TRBD2. CDR1 and CDR2 (germline): MNHEY, SVGAGI. After removal of 6 bases from V and 3 bases from J, the junction contained 1 base not matched to a gene. The CDR3 is 14 residues long. The CDR3 spells CASSGTSGGYEQYF. The CDR3 coding sequence is TGTGCCAGCAGCGGGACTAGCGGGGGCTACGAGCAGTACTTC.

The genes are TRBV19 and TRBJ2-4; D is possibly TRBD1 (6 bases). Germline values: CDR1 LNHDA, CDR2 SQIVND (reference sequence). The CDR3 contains 16 residues. V was pared by 2 bases and J by 0 bases, with 11 bases between. For the CDR3, the DNA is TGTGCCAGTAGTATACGGGACACATTAGCCAAAAACATTCAGTACTTC. It specifies CASSIRDTLAKNIQYF. The full variable domain, its missing parts supplied by reference TRBV19 and TRBJ2-4, is DGGITQSPKYLFRKEGQNVTLSCEQNLNHDAMYWYRQDPGQGLRLIYYSQIVNDFQKGDIAEGYSVSREKKESFPLTVTSAQKNPTAFYLCASSIRDTLAKNIQYFGAGTRLSVL.

The V call is TRBV5-1, the J call TRBJ1-3; TRBD1 matches at 7 bases. The CDR3 is 18 amino acids. The germline gives CDR1 SGHRS, CDR2 YFSETQ. V shed 0 bases and J 0 bases; nucleotides not matched to a gene: 9. CDR3 loop: CASSLADLGQLSGNTIYF. The CDR3 bases are TGCGCCAGCAGCTTGGCGGATCTGGGACAGCTCTCTGGAAACACCATATATTTT. The full variable domain, in which reference TRBV5-1 and TRBJ1-3 provide the parts outside the CDR3, is KAGVTQTPRYLIKTRGQQVTLSCSPISGHRSVSWYQQTPGQGLQFLFEYFSETQRNKGNFPGRFSGRQFSNSRSEMNVSTLELGDSALYLCASSLADLGQLSGNTIYFGEGSWLTVV.

In nucleotides, the CDR3 is TGTGCCAGCAGTCGGACAGGGGGCGTTACCTATGGCTACACCTTC. Protein product: CASSRTGGVTYGYTF. The chain carries TRBV27 and TRBJ1-2; TRBD1 aligns across 11 bases. CDR3 length: 15 residues. V lost 5 bases to trimming and J lost 4 bases; unmatched junction nucleotides: 6. The germline V gene has CDR1 MNHEY and CDR2 SMNVEV (reference sequence).

The chain has TRBV7-9 and TRBJ1-1; perhaps TRBD1 as D (6 bases). Trimming cost V 6 bases and J 3 bases, with 23 bases left between them. The CDR3 runs to 17 residues. The germline V gene encodes CDR1 SEHNR and CDR2 FQNEAQ (reference sequence). DNA for the CDR3: TGTGCCAGCAGACCACAGGGTCGGGGACATTCAGACACTGAAGCTTTCTTT. Protein: CASRPQGRGHSDTEAFF.

This chain connects TRBV5-1 to TRBJ2-5; 8 bases map to TRBD1. The germline CDR1 and CDR2 sequences are SGHRS and YFSETQ. The CDR3 consists of 14 residues. V shed 4 bases and J 5 bases; nucleotides not matched to a gene: 7. The CDR3 region is CASSPGQGPETQYF. The CDR3 DNA follows: TGCGCCAGCAGCCCAGGACAGGGCCCCGAGACCCAGTACTTC.